This T cell receptor beta chain was documented in a study of PD-1 blockade in classical Hodgkin lymphoma. Sequencing was performed with immunoSEQ multiplex PCR; in TCRdb, only in-frame clones are kept and a portion is missing. The sample consists of around 18,000 clones, around 75% of them appearing once. A word on this clone: Its target is not known.

General study points: CD4+ TCR diversity rose significantly by C4D1, and CD8+ TCR diversity did not.

Indicated time point: cycle 4 day 1 (C4D1), after around six weeks of nivolumab. Exposure to brentuximab vedotin varied, and each patient had relapsed following autologous stem cell transplantation. Thawed PBMCs yielded CD4+ T cells through magnetic negative selection. The CDR3 totals 15 residues. V gave up 8 bases and J gave up 3 bases, with 17 bases separating them. CDR1 and CDR2 (germline): MNHNY, SVGAGI (reference sequence). The chain employs TRBV6-6 and TRBJ2-4, with D possibly being TRBD2 (7 bases). This specimen consisted of CD4+ T cells from blood, obtained before the fourth cycle of nivolumab. The clonotype comes from a human donor with classical Hodgkin lymphoma. CDR3 in amino acids: CASENEGGVKNIQYF. The CDR3 coding sequence is TGTGCCAGCGAGAACGAGGGGGGGGTCAAAAACATTCAGTACTTC.